A selection of T cell receptor beta chains follows, all from one sample in a study of Graves' ophthalmopathy and Graves' hyperthyroidism. TCRdb re-derived calls from the multiplex PCR reads in MiXCR, one entry per CDR3 protein. The data show about 370,000 distinct CDR3 sequences, roughly 18% seen once. Input material: peripheral blood. All receptors come from a woman between 18 and 29 years old with Graves' ophthalmopathy. Each CDR3 is given with its conserved first and last residue. Not every row has a clone size; where given, it reads once, few, many or a size class.

v_call	j_call	clone_size	cdr3_aa
TRBV30	TRBJ1-1	many	CAFSGHPNTEAFF
TRBV20-1	TRBJ1-1	-	CSATEGVNTEAFF
TRBV30	TRBJ1-5	few	CAWSDDRGGQPQHF
TRBV15	TRBJ1-5	once	CATSAGTGMTQPQHF
TRBV6-2/TRBV6-3	TRBJ2-7	many	CASSYGSNEQYF
TRBV5-1	TRBJ2-7	many	CASSEPNSYEQYF
TRBV7-3	TRBJ2-5	many	CASSMGQGTETQYF
TRBV28	TRBJ2-5	many	CASSPSGGTQYF
TRBV6-2/TRBV6-3	TRBJ1-1	many	CASSYSKRGPNTEAFF
TRBV18	TRBJ2-2	-	CASSPADGNTGELFF
TRBV9	TRBJ1-2	many	CASSADGLPYGYTF
TRBV10-3	TRBJ2-7	many	CAISDLLRGASYEQYF
TRBV6-2/TRBV6-3	TRBJ2-7	-	CTSRSGTSGLSFSYEQYF
TRBV11-2	TRBJ1-3	many	CATPFDSGNTIYF
TRBV6-5	TRBJ1-5	many	CASSYSGGGNQPQHF
TRBV6-2/TRBV6-3	TRBJ2-2	many	CASSYDKTGELFF
TRBV24-1	TRBJ2-5	many	CATSDRGTGETQYF
TRBV6-1	TRBJ2-7	-	CASREEWDRPYEQYF
TRBV20-1	TRBJ2-7	once	CSAASGSRYEQYF
TRBV28	TRBJ1-1	-	CASILTGSGNTEAFF
TRBV6-1	TRBJ2-7	many	CATSLTGTSIYEQYF
TRBV30	TRBJ2-7	many	CAWSRRSSYEQYF
TRBV4-3	TRBJ2-7	-	CASSPFLRDVQGHEQYF
TRBV6-1	TRBJ1-6	many	CASSEILDSPLHF
TRBV5-1	TRBJ1-2	many	CASSLRKPIRPNYGYTF
TRBV18	TRBJ1-2	many	CASSYRDPERNGYTF
TRBV5-1	TRBJ1-1	many	CASSDGGGEYTEAFF
TRBV6-5	TRBJ2-7	many	CASTGSLPNEQYF
TRBV28	TRBJ2-7	many	CASSRRDRTYEQYF
TRBV11-2	TRBJ2-7	many	CASSLEWGRVHEQYF
TRBV28	TRBJ2-7	many	CASSFQDHEQYF
TRBV28	TRBJ1-5	many	CASSPVEGRNNQPQHF
TRBV14	TRBJ2-5	many	CATSWGGGLETQYF
TRBV20-1	TRBJ2-7	many	CSANPPGQGFYEQYF
TRBV6-2/TRBV6-3	TRBJ2-7	many	CASSSHSGNSYEQYF
TRBV11-2	TRBJ2-2	many	CASSFRTATGELFF